This TCR beta chain came from a study of OX40 agonist ivuxolimab in advanced cancers. Regarding the study as a whole: Some nonresponders also had low normalized T-cell clonal expansion. Expansion of clones was among the lowest in partial responders at 0.1-3.0 mg/kg.

CDR1 SEHNR and CDR2 FQNEAQ come from the germline V gene (reference sequence). V shed 5 bases, J shed 2 bases, and the junction held 15 bases outside the gene matches. This CDR3 is built from 18 residues. This table comes from immunoSEQ multiplex PCR, and its TCRdb copy is limited to in-frame clones, with some not included. The profile shows some 60,000 clones, approximately 90% of them singletons. Worth noting for this clone: The antigen is undetermined.

This TCR was recovered from an adult with an advanced solid tumor such as melanoma, head and neck, liver or kidney cancer. Here the sequenced sample was CD4+ or CD8+ T cells sorted from blood, taken in a trial of the OX40 agonist ivuxolimab. The V call is TRBV7-9, the J call TRBJ2-3; 8 bases agree with TRBD2. Here the CDR3 reads CASSLRGAGAYLTDTQYF. CDR3 bases: TGTGCCAGCAGCCTCCGCGGAGCGGGAGCCTACCTCACAGATACGCAGTATTTT.